Below, 15 T cell receptor beta chains from the same sample are listed, as sequenced in a study of cytomegalovirus exposure and HLA in healthy donors. This PCR relied on a set of 60 Vbeta primers and 13 Jbeta primers. Sequencing was performed with immunoSEQ multiplex PCR; in TCRdb, only in-frame clones are kept and a portion is missing. The sample lists approximately 77,000 clones, over 65% occurring once. Sequenced sample: PBMCs. Source of these receptors: a man in his forties in good health and CMV-seronegative.

This rearrangement joins TRBV6-5 to TRBJ2-1; the D gene is possibly TRBD1 (5 bases). V was shortened by 5 bases and J by 3 bases, with 14 bases between the two germline ends. CDR3 length equals 15 residues. Germline V lookup: CDR1 MNHEY, CDR2 SVGAGI. The CDR3 is CASSPLGLGYNEQFF. CDR3 DNA sequence: TGTGCCAGCAGTCCCTTGGGGCTAGGCTACAATGAGCAGTTCTTC.

This CDR3 is CASSLEMAGDETQYF. The CDR3 bases are TGCGCCAGCAGCTTGGAGATGGCGGGAGATGAGACCCAGTACTTC. The rearrangement uses TRBV5-1 and TRBJ2-5; TRBD2 matches 7 bases. The CDR3 runs to 15 residues. The trim removed 0 bases at V and 5 bases at J, leaving 7 bases unmatched. CDR1 is SGHRS and CDR2 is YFSETQ in the germline V gene.

V gene TRBV27 combines with J gene TRBJ2-7, with D tentatively TRBD1 (5 bases). Germline-derived CDR1 and CDR2 are MNHEY and SMNVEV (reference sequence). The CDR3 covers 13 residues. V was pared by 3 bases and J by 1 base, with 7 bases between. The CDR3 DNA is TGTGCCAGCAGTTTGTCAGGGTCCTACGAGCAGTACTTC. Protein sequence: CASSLSGSYEQYF.

The chain links TRBV30 to TRBJ2-2; TRBD1 agrees at 8 bases. Matching the DNA end better, TRBJ1-3 makes the J call doubtful. The CDR3 covers 15 residues. The V gene's germline CDR1 is GTSNPN and CDR2 SVGIG (reference sequence). The CDR3 nucleotides are TGTGCCTGGAAAGTGACAGGGGAAGGCAAAGACACCATATATTTT. Protein product: CAWKVTGEGKDTIYF.

The chain combines TRBV2 with TRBJ2-7, with D unclear. The CDR3 consists of 15 residues. Trimming shortened V by 3 bases and J by 2 bases, and 14 bases separated the two germline ends. Germline lookup yields CDR1 SNHLY and CDR2 FYNNEI. Written as DNA, the CDR3 is TGTGCCAGCAGTGAGGATAGCTCGATTACCTACGAGCAGTACTTC. This gives the protein CASSEDSSITYEQYF. Full variable domain (rest looked up from reference TRBV2 and TRBJ2-7): EPEVTQTPSHQVTQMGQEVILRCVPISNHLYFYWYRQILGQKVEFLVSFYNNEISEKSEIFDDQFSVERPDGSNFTLKIRSTKLEDSAMYFCASSEDSSITYEQYFGPGTRLTVT.

The chain joins TRBV30 to TRBJ1-1, with a possible D match to TRBD1 (5 bases). Germline lookup yields CDR1 GTSNPN and CDR2 SVGIG (reference sequence). The CDR3 covers 13 residues. With 7 bases removed from V and 1 base from J, the gap between germline ends came to 13 bases. CDR3 nucleotide sequence: TGTGCCTTTCGTAGACAGACGAACACTGAAGCTTTCTTT. The encoded protein is CAFRRQTNTEAFF.

The chain is built from TRBV27 and TRBJ2-5; 15 bases are shared with TRBD2. This CDR3 spans 14 amino acids. CDR1 and CDR2 (germline): MNHEY, SMNVEV (reference sequence). Trimming removed 6 bases from V and 5 bases from J; junction bases left unmatched: 1. The CDR3 DNA reads as TGTGCCAGCAGCGGGACTAGCGGGAGGGAGACCCAGTACTTC. Amino acid sequence: CASSGTSGRETQYF.

The V and J genes are TRBV14 and TRBJ2-7, with D perhaps TRBD1 (6 bases). Germline assignment: CDR1 SGHDN and CDR2 FVKESK. This CDR3 has 17 amino acids. The ends were cut back, 5 bases at V and 2 bases at J, with 22 bases in the middle. CDR3 amino acids: CASSSGTPHPNPYEQYF. CDR3 nucleotides: TGTGCCAGCAGCTCCGGGACACCTCACCCCAACCCCTACGAGCAGTACTTC.

J is TRBJ2-1 and V is TRBV18; D might be TRBD1 (6 bases). The germline gives CDR1 KGHSH, CDR2 LQKENI. The CDR3 is 16 residues long. V was cut by 3 bases and J by 0 bases, with 12 bases left in between. The CDR3 region has the DNA TGTGCCAGCTCACCGTATCTGGACAGCTCCTACAATGAGCAGTTCTTC. As protein: CASSPYLDSSYNEQFF.

This clone was recorded only once. The gene calls are TRBV4-3 and TRBJ2-1; 9 bases fit TRBD2. Germline loops: CDR1 LGHNA, CDR2 YSLEER. The CDR3 has 16 amino acids. V dropped 0 bases and J dropped 7; count of bases not matched to a gene: 7. The CDR3 nucleotides read TGCGCCAGCAGCCAAGATGTTGCGGGAGGGCCGAATGAGCAGTTCTTC. The encoded protein is CASSQDVAGGPNEQFF.

The V and J genes are TRBV23-1 and TRBJ2-1; 13 positions agree with TRBD2. TRBV23-1 is recorded as an ORF, its role being uncertain. This CDR3 spans 17 amino acids. The V gene end was trimmed by 3 bases and the J gene end by 3 bases; junction bases not matched to a gene: 5. The CDR3 DNA follows: TGCGCCAGCAGTCATGGACTAGCGGGAGCTTGCTACAATGAGCAGTTCTTC. Residues: CASSHGLAGACYNEQFF.

This chain links TRBV27 with TRBJ2-1; no clear D gene. Per germline, CDR1 MNHEY and CDR2 SMNVEV (reference sequence). CDR3 size: 13 residues. V was clipped by 4 bases and J by 7 bases, with 11 bases between them. The CDR3 sequence is CASSSTRGNEQFF. The CDR3, as DNA: TGTGCCAGCAGTTCCACGCGCGGAAATGAGCAGTTCTTC.

CDR3 protein: CASGFSPLTGQGAGDTEAFF. In DNA, the CDR3 is TGTGCTAGTGGTTTCTCCCCCCTGACGGGACAGGGGGCAGGGGACACTGAAGCTTTCTTT. This sequence joins TRBV12-5 and TRBJ1-1, with TRBD1 matching over 12 bases. The germline CDR1 and CDR2 sequences are LGHNT and FRNRAP. The CDR3 is 20 residues long. The ends lost 3 bases at V and 3 bases at J; junction bases unmatched: 17. Drawing the rest from reference TRBV12-5 and TRBJ1-1, the complete variable domain is DARVTQTPRHKVTEMGQEVTMRCQPILGHNTVFWYRQTMMQGLELLAYFRNRAPLDDSGMPKDRFSAEMPDATLATLKIQPSEPRDSAVYFCASGFSPLTGQGAGDTEAFFGQGTRLTVV.

This clone has more than one count but fewer than ten. The chain links TRBV7-9 to TRBJ1-1, with a tentative D call TRBD1 (6 bases). Germline CDR1 reads SEHNR; CDR2 reads FQNEAQ (reference sequence). The CDR3 runs 13 residues. With 0 bases removed from V and 7 bases from J, the gap between germline ends came to 9 bases. The CDR3 loop is CASSLAQGNEAFF. CDR3 nucleotides: TGTGCCAGCAGCTTAGCGCAGGGGAATGAAGCTTTCTTT.

V gene TRBV6-1 combines with J gene TRBJ1-1; no clear D. The CDR3 is made up of 14 amino acids. Germline CDR1 and CDR2: MNHNS and SASEGT. Trimming pared 6 bases from V and 1 base from J, leaving 12 bases between. CDR3 sequence reads: CASSPGLGNTEAFF. The CDR3 nucleotides are TGTGCCAGCAGCCCAGGTTTGGGGAACACTGAAGCTTTCTTT.